This TCR beta chain originates from a study of blood T cells in healthy people across ages. Findings and caveats of the study: With age, beta diversity per million T cells declined roughly linearly, significantly by around 43. Naive and antigen-experienced cells could not be conclusively compared, given unsorted PBMCs. For the donors, CMV status was unknown and possibly confounded expanded clonotype changes.

The CDR3 runs to 15 residues. Unmatched junction bases numbered 5, after V lost 5 bases and J lost 0 bases. CDR1 is MNHEY, CDR2 SVGAGI, per germline. As concerns this clonotype: Its cognate antigen is unknown.

Next came a second PCR, run for about 6 to 11 cycles, which used a sample-barcoded 5' primer along with a J-beta primer mix. TCRdb re-derived calls from the 5' RACE reads in MiXCR, one entry per CDR3 protein. This sample has around 820,000 distinct CDR3 sequences, with roughly 25% found just once. Those donating, healthy Caucasian individuals from Russia, were aged about 6 to 100. Another study also made use of these data, one on T cells of mothers and their children.

This rearrangement joins TRBV6-5 to TRBJ2-3, with 7 positions matching TRBD2. The sequenced sample consisted of blood. This receptor was taken from a boy between 10 and 17 years old in good health. CDR3 DNA sequence: TGTGCCAGCAGTCCACGGGAGGCGAGCACAGATACGCAGTATTTT. This translates into CASSPREASTDTQYF.